What follows is one TCR beta chain and its context. Its cognate antigen has yet to be identified. No base quality values were provided; no much bigger clone lies one nucleotide off. In total, around 600 healthy bone marrow donors made up the cohort. At the time of sampling, every cohort member was nominally healthy, though immune exposures that went unrecorded were likely present. The donor was CMV seropositive and was included in the group of almost 300 seropositive cohort members. A peripheral blood sample was provided by each donor, and peripheral blood mononuclear cells were used for TCR beta sequencing. Genomic DNA extraction from the blood cell samples was performed with the Qiagen DNeasy Blood Extraction Kit. The CDR3, cysteine through phenylalanine, is 15 amino acids long. Only the CDR3 region is kept as DNA, spanning 45 bases read in frame from base 1. According to the germline V gene, CDR1 reads MNHNS and CDR2 reads SASEGT. Relative to germline, V is 2 bases shorter and J is 7 bases shorter, with 14 bases between their ends.

Library construction relied on the immunoSEQ multiplex PCR assay. For the multiplex PCR, a mixture combining 60 forward primers for TCR Vbeta segments and 13 reverse primers for TCR Jbeta segments was used. Amplification of the CDR3 region of rearranged TCR beta genes was performed with a multiplex PCR assay on genomic DNA. On the Illumina HiSeq System, the amplified TCR beta libraries were sequenced as 87-base-pair reads. The study's own analysis went as follows. A later analysis tallied roughly 80 million unique TCR beta chains across the 666 repertoires, and around 12 million of those chains were shared by two or more donors. Raw reads were error-corrected and collapsed into unique sequences with a nearest-neighbor algorithm that merged closely related sequences to remove PCR and sequencing errors. To assign V, D and J gene segments, CDR3 sequences were aligned to IMGT reference sequences. For a sequence to be retained, a match of at least six nucleotides to both a V gene segment and a J gene segment was required. A rearrangement was called productive if the CDR3 had no stop codons and remained in frame with V and J, and every other rearrangement was called non-productive. Following IMGT convention, CDR3 was defined as the stretch from the second conserved V-encoded cysteine to the conserved J-encoded phenylalanine. In an earlier analysis of more than 550 of the donors, sequences lacking an unambiguous match to a single V gene segment were excluded. An earlier analysis of 587 of the donors called V segments functional above 56.7% productive rearrangements and segregating when the between-donor standard deviation exceeded 5%. A statistical classification framework was built to diagnose cytomegalovirus status from the catalog of TCR beta chain sequences. V and J gene assignment, in a later analysis, came from comparing TCR nucleotide sequences with IMGT/GENE-DB human TR gene sequences. A later analysis assigned CDR3 sequences and most-parsimonious VDJ recombination scenarios with the TCRdist pipeline. A later analysis defined each TCR beta chain by its CDR3 amino acid sequence plus V-gene family, and excluded reads lacking a unique V-gene family. To address suspected cross-contamination and a sequencing artifact, a later analysis removed a few hundred highly shared, low-generation-probability nucleotide sequences. For each public chain, a later analysis derived a clonal expansion index from normalized ranks of inferred template counts within each repertoire. A later analysis computed generation probabilities with a VDJ recombination model fitted to out-of-frame rearrangements, and checked the results against IGoR. In a later analysis, hypergeometric tests were used to score TCR-TCR, TCR-HLA and TCR-CMV co-occurrence, with a repertoire-size bias correction applied to TCR pairs. False discovery rates were estimated in a later analysis by permuting HLA or CMV assignments 20 times. A later analysis grouped co-occurring TCRs with DBSCAN, adding TCRdist sequence similarity when clustering within HLA-allele-positive subsets. Co-occurrence clustering excluded repertoires with fewer than 30,000 or more than 120,000 public chains, plus five with anomalous nucleotide sharing. TCRdb took this table from immuneACCESS and kept in-frame rearrangements with V and J called. Such tables lack part of the clones; where checked against another copy, unresolved V genes explain under half of the gap, and the rest is unexplained. That table is the source of V, J and clone size, and D and trimming were worked out from the DNA. The sample has about 130,000 clones on record, over 75% of them singletons. Together, the top ten hold roughly 4.2% of the sample.

These data come from a study of cytomegalovirus exposure and HLA in healthy donors (dated by TCRdb to 2017 to 2019). Looking at the study overall: An earlier analysis of approximately 590 of the donors reported 276 Gb of sequence data and 117 million unique TCR beta sequences from about 200 million T cells. The number of typed donors differed by locus: about 620-630 for A, B, C, DRB1 and DQB1; 522 for DQA1; over 600 for DPA1; and 400 to 480 for DPB1. Class I and class II HLA loci were covered by the typing at four-digit resolution. Using immunosequencing, the study profiled T cell repertoires from fewer than 700 subjects and related those repertoires to cytomegalovirus serostatus. Donor age, sex, ethnicity and CMV serostatus were collected together with the repertoire data. In a later genetic analysis, genome-wide SNP genotypes for about 55% of the roughly 670 donors were used, and that subset was treated as a discovery cohort. Among a few hundred genotyped donors of the cohort, an average of approximately 250,000 unique TCR beta nucleotide sequences were sequenced per donor, roughly 18% of them non-productive. Besides the first cohort of hundreds of subjects, a separate validation cohort made up of roughly 130 different subjects was used. Rather than drawing on any new phenotypic data, the later analysis identified candidate immune exposures from TCR beta sequences and the way those sequences occurred across donors. The genetic ancestry cluster associated with self-reported Caucasian donors included 81% of the approximately 430 genotyped donors. Every repertoire in the discovery cohort had been generated on one and the same sequencing platform. Four to six DR-DQ haplotypes were handled as single units for association and clustering because linkage in the cohort was strong. An earlier analysis of around 540 of the donors applied high-throughput TCR beta sequencing to assess whether each TCR beta V gene segment acted as functional or pseudogenic. The aim of the study was to test whether cataloging public T cell receptors could identify signatures of past pathogen exposure. An early release covering about 600 HLA-typed donors comprised approximately 290 gigabases of sequencing data and about 90 million unique TCR sequences. In a later analysis, previously published TCR beta repertoires from 600 to 850 donors were re-analyzed and high-resolution HLA genotyping was added so that TCR occurrence patterns could be studied. To predict cytomegalovirus infection status, the study brought together high-throughput TCR immunosequencing, statistical association of individual TCRs with disease status, and machine learning. Study-level results and caveats: An association between a missense DCLRE1C variant and V-gene and J-gene trimming of TCR beta chains was found in a later genetic analysis and replicated in an independent cohort. In vitro tests confirmed that a few of the cytomegalovirus-associated TCR beta chains recognize cytomegalovirus antigens. A later analysis found that TCR association rates varied across HLA loci, with DRB1 alleles showing the most associated TCRs and HLA-C alleles the fewest. The authors suggested that the approach could potentially be generalized to other disease states and immunological phenotypes. A group of highly shared sequence variants was considered likely to be a technical artifact of the sequencing pipeline. Across donors, most TCR sequences were observed very rarely, whereas some public TCRs were present in many individuals. The presence/absence analyses assumed that sequencing depth was roughly uniform across donors, and that assumption may not be true. Some IMGT-functional V segments, including TRBV6-2 and TRBV6-3, could not be distinguished by the 87-base-pair reads and were therefore excluded. Correlated functional status among segregating V segments might reflect linkage disequilibrium, but an unknown experimental factor could not be ruled out. A later genetic analysis reported fewer N-insertions in productive TCRs among donors in an Asian-associated ancestry cluster than the roughly 640-donor mean. In this cohort, only TCR beta chains were sequenced, and detectable features were limited by the absence of alpha or paired-chain data. Because HLA typing was missing for some donors at each locus, association tests included only the typed subset. In both the original and validation cohorts, the classifier was reported to diagnose cytomegalovirus status with high specificity and sensitivity. Because counts were too low, seventeen rarely observed V segments, including chromosome 9 orphons, were left out of the earlier analysis of 500 to 750 of the donors. Strong co-occurrence of HLA alleles, especially DR and DQ, made assigning TCR associations to individual alleles difficult. Immune exposure information for the cohort was limited to CMV serostatus. At a false discovery rate of 0.05, a later analysis linked 15,000 to 20,000 TCR beta sequences to specific HLA alleles. A further reported finding was that TCR beta sequences accurately predicted the HLA-A and HLA-B alleles for most subjects in the first cohort. According to a later analysis, parvovirus B19, influenza, CMV and Epstein-Barr virus appeared linked to several top co-occurrence clusters. In an earlier analysis of 587 of the donors, most TCR beta V segments appeared in productive rearrangements about 87% or about 30% of the time, broadly matching IMGT annotations. In a later analysis, HLA-associated TCR beta chains showed more clonal expansion and lower generation probabilities than non-associated chains that were equally common. The study gave a list of about 170 TCR beta chains associated with cytomegalovirus. In a later analysis, most CMV-associated TCR beta chains were found to appear HLA-restricted, with HLA associations seemingly driven largely by CMV exposure.

The receptor's source is a male donor in good health and CMV-seropositive. The source material was PBMCs. The rearrangement joined TRBV6-1 to TRBJ1-4; a weak D assignment points to TRBD1 (6 bases agree). The DNA sequence is given as TGTGCCAGCAGTGAATATAGGGGGATAAGTGAAAAACTGTTTTTT. The resulting protein is CASSEYRGISEKLFF.